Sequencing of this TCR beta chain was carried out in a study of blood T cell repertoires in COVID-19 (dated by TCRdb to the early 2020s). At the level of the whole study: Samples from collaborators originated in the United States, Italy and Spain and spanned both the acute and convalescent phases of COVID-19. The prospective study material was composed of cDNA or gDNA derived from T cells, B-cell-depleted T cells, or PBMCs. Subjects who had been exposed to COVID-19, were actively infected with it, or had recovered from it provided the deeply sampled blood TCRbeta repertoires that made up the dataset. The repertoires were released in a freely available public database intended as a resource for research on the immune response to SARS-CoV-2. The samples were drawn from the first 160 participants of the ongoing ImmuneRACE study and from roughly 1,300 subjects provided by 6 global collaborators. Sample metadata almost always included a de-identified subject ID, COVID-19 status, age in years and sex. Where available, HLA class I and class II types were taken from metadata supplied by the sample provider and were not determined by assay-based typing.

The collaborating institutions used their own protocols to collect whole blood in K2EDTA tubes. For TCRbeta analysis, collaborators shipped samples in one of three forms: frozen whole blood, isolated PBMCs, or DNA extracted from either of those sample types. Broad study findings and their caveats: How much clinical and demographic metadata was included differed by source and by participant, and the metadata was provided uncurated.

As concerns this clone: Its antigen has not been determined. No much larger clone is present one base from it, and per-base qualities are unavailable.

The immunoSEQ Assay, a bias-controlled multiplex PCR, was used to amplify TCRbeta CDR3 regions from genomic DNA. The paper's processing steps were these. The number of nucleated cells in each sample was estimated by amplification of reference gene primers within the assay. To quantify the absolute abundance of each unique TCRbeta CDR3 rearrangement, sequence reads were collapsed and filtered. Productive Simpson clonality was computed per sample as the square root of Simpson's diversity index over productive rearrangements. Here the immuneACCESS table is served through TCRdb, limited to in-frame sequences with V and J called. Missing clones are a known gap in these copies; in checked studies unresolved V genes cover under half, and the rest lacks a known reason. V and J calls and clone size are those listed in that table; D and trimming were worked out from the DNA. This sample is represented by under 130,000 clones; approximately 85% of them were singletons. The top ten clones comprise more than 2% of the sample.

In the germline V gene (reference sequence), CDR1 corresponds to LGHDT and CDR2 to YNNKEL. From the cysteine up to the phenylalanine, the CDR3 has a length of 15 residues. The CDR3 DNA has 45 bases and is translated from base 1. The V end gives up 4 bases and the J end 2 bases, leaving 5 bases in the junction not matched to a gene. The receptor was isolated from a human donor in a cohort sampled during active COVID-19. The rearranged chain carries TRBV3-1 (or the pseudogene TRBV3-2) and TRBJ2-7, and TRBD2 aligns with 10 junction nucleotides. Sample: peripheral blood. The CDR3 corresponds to CASSPLAGPPYEQYF. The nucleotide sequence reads TGTGCCAGCAGCCCACTAGCGGGGCCCCCCTACGAGCAGTACTTC.